The rows below give T cell receptor beta chains drawn from one sample of a study of blood T cell repertoires in COVID-19. Assay used: immunoSEQ multiplex PCR; TCRdb lists only in-frame clones, some missing. The sample comprises about 150,000 clones, approximately 85% of which are singletons, and 8% rests with the top ten. Sequencing was done on a sample of peripheral blood. These receptors were collected from a woman aged 60-70 years with COVID-19, enrolled during active disease. The CDR3 runs from the conserved cysteine through the conserved F or W. A D gene is named only where the DNA matches it firmly. Where a row states a size, it is once, few, many or the class of an expanded clone; other rows omit it.

TRBJ2-1 | - | TRBV5-1 | - | TGCGCCAGCAGCCCCAGCTCGGGACTGGAGGCCTACAATGAGCAGTTCTTC | CASSPSSGLEAYNEQFF
TRBJ2-5 | - | TRBV6-2/TRBV6-3 | TRBD2 | TGTGCCAGCAGTTACGCCGGGACTACCGAGACCCAGTACTTC | CASSYAGTTETQYF
TRBJ1-1 | - | TRBV6-5 | - | TGTGCCAGCAGCAAACAGGGTGGTCGCACTGAAGCTTTCTTT | CASSKQGGRTEAFF
TRBJ1-2 | - | TRBV24-1 | - | TGTGCCACCAGTGATGCAGGGAAAGCTAACTATGGCTACACCTTC | CATSDAGKANYGYTF
TRBJ2-3 | once | TRBV12-5 | - | TGTGCTAGTGGTTTAGGGGGGGGGCATCTCGATACGCAGTATTTT | CASGLGGGHLDTQYF
TRBJ2-1 | - | TRBV29-1 | TRBD2 | TGCAGCGTTCATAGCGGGAGCTCCTACAATGAGCAGTTCTTC | CSVHSGSSYNEQFF
TRBJ2-1 | - | TRBV10-3 | TRBD2 | TGTGCCATCAGTCTAGCGGGGGGGTACAATGAGCAGTTCTTC | CAISLAGGYNEQFF
TRBJ2-6 | many | TRBV5-1 | - | TGCGCCAGCAGCTTGACGGCTGGGGCCAACGTCCTGACTTTC | CASSLTAGANVLTF
TRBJ2-3 | - | TRBV7-7 | - | TGTGCCAGCAGCTTACGGACCCTGGGAGGTACGCAGTATTTT | CASSLRTLGGTQYF
TRBJ2-4 | - | TRBV3-1/TRBV3-2 | - | TGTGCCAGCAGCCAGACTGGGAGTGGCAAAAACATTCAGTACTTC | CASSQTGSGKNIQYF
TRBJ1-1 | - | TRBV18 | TRBD1 | TGTGCCAGCTCACCACCGTCTATTACAGGGGGCACTGAAGCTTTCTTT | CASSPPSITGGTEAFF
TRBJ2-7 | - | TRBV7-2 | TRBD2 | TGTGCCAGCAGCCGCACGAGCGGGGGCCTCTACGAGCAGTACTTC | CASSRTSGGLYEQYF
TRBJ2-3 | - | TRBV2 | - | TGTGCCAGCAGCGCTACCCCCGGTACGCAGTATTTT | CASSATPGTQYF
TRBJ2-7 | - | TRBV7-2 | TRBD1 | TGTGCCAGCAGCTTAGGCCTGGGACAGGTTATCTCCTACGAGCAGTACTTC | CASSLGLGQVISYEQYF
TRBJ2-7 | - | TRBV2 | TRBD1 | TGTGCCAGCAGGGCAGACCGGGACAGGAGAGTCTACGAGCAGTACTTC | CASRADRDRRVYEQYF
TRBJ2-2 | - | TRBV19 | TRBD1 | TGTGCCAGTAGTCCCCGGACAGGGGGCATTGGGATGTTTTTT | CASSPRTGGIGMFF
TRBJ2-1 | - | TRBV6-6 | - | TGTGCCAGCAGTTACTTGTCCCGGAATGAGCAGTTCTTC | CASSYLSRNEQFF
TRBJ2-7 | few | TRBV10-1 | TRBD2 | TGCGCCAGCAGGGCCCGTACTAGCGGGGATTCCTACGAGCAGTACTTC | CASRARTSGDSYEQYF
TRBJ2-3 | - | TRBV9 | - | TGTGCCAGCAGCGTAGTTGAGTGGGGGCCCGGAGATACGCAGTATTTT | CASSVVEWGPGDTQYF
TRBJ1-5 | - | TRBV4-2 | - | TGTGCCAGCAGCCAAGGAGAGGGTTGGAGCAATCAGCCCCAGCATTTT | CASSQGEGWSNQPQHF
TRBJ1-6 | - | TRBV19 | TRBD1 | TGTGCCAGTACCCCGGGACAGGGGGCTGAATCCTATAATTCACCCCTCCACTTT | CASTPGQGAESYNSPLHF
TRBJ1-3 | - | TRBV7-9 | - | TGTGCCAGCAGCTTAAGTGGCAGGGGCTCTGGAAACACCATATATTTT | CASSLSGRGSGNTIYF
TRBJ1-2 | - | TRBV6-5 | - | TGTGCCAGCGTGAGCAGGGGCTACTATGGCTACACCTTC | CASVSRGYYGYTF
TRBJ2-3 | - | TRBV6-2/TRBV6-3 | TRBD1 | TGTGCCAGCAGTTATTATCGACAGGGGGTACTAGATACGCAGTATTTT | CASSYYRQGVLDTQYF
TRBJ1-2 | - | TRBV5-6 | - | TGTGCCAGCGACCTCGGCGGGGGTGGAACCCTCTATGGCTACACCTTC | CASDLGGGGTLYGYTF
TRBJ2-7 | - | TRBV7-2 | TRBD2 | TGTGCCAGCAGCTTAGGGCTAGCGGGGGGGTCCTACGAGCAGTACTTC | CASSLGLAGGSYEQYF
TRBJ1-2 | - | TRBV6-5 | - | TGTGCCAGCAAGTGGCAGGAGGGTAACTATGGCTACACCTTC | CASKWQEGNYGYTF
TRBJ1-1 | once | TRBV28 | - | TGTGCCAGCAGTCCGGGAACGGCAAACACTGAAGCTTTCTTT | CASSPGTANTEAFF
TRBJ2-1 | - | TRBV28 | - | TGTGCCATCTCGGGAAGCTCCTACAATGAGCAGTTCTTC | CAISGSSYNEQFF
TRBJ2-1 | - | TRBV7-8 | TRBD2 | TGTGCCAGCAGCTTAGTGGGGGGACTAGCGGGCTACAATGAGCAGTTCTTC | CASSLVGGLAGYNEQFF
TRBJ2-1 | few | TRBV21-1 | - | TGTGCCAGCAGCAAGCGGGGGGGGTACAATGAGCAGTTCTTC | CASSKRGGYNEQFF
TRBJ2-7 | - | TRBV11-2 | - | TGTGCCAGCAGCGCTCCCTGGGGCCCCTCCTACGAGCAGTACTTC | CASSAPWGPSYEQYF
TRBJ1-1 | - | TRBV11-2 | - | TGTGCCAGCAGCCCCGTGAACACTGAAGCTTTCTTT | CASSPVNTEAFF
TRBJ2-1 | - | TRBV29-1 | TRBD1 | TGCAGCGTTGAAGACCACAGGGGGGATGAGCAGTTCTTC | CSVEDHRGDEQFF
TRBJ2-7 | - | TRBV6-5 | - | TGTGCCAGCAGTTACGCCCCCGTGGGAGGGCAGTACTTC | CASSYAPVGGQYF
TRBJ1-1 | - | TRBV5-1 | TRBD1 | TGCGCCAGCAGTGACAGGGTGAACACTGAAGCTTTCTTT | CASSDRVNTEAFF
TRBJ2-5 | - | TRBV13 | TRBD1 | TGTGCCAGCAGCTCGGGCCCGGACAGGGGAGAGACCCAGTACTTC | CASSSGPDRGETQYF
TRBJ1-5 | once | TRBV3-1/TRBV3-2 | - | TGTGCCAGCAGCCAGGGGGCAAGCAATCAGCCCCAGCATTTT | CASSQGASNQPQHF
TRBJ1-2 | - | TRBV6-5 | TRBD1 | TGTGCCAGCTCTTCAGGGGGCGGCTATGGCTACACCTTC | CASSSGGGYGYTF
TRBJ1-2 | - | TRBV30 | - | TGTGCCTGTATGGGGGACTGGACGGATGGCTACACCTTC | CACMGDWTDGYTF
TRBJ2-1 | - | TRBV2 | TRBD2 | TGTGCCAGCGGGGCTAGGACTAGCGAGAATGAGCAGTTCTTC | CASGARTSENEQFF
TRBJ2-5 | - | TRBV28 | TRBD1 | TGTGCCAGCAGTAGTCGGACAGGGCAAGAGACCCAGTACTTC | CASSSRTGQETQYF
TRBJ1-2 | - | TRBV5-6 | TRBD1 | TGTGCCAGCAGCTCCCGTTTACAGGGGTCTGGCTACACCTTC | CASSSRLQGSGYTF
TRBJ2-7 | - | TRBV6-2/TRBV6-3 | TRBD1 | TGTGCCAGCAGTTCGCTTAGGGACAGGAGGATCTACGAGCAGTACTTC | CASSSLRDRRIYEQYF
TRBJ2-3 | - | TRBV3-1/TRBV3-2 | - | TGTGCCAGCAGCCAAGGTGTTAGCGGAAACACAGATACGCAGTATTTT | CASSQGVSGNTDTQYF
TRBJ2-7 | few | TRBV5-6 | - | TGTGCCAGCGCGAGACGGGGGGCGTTCGAGCAGTACTTC | CASARRGAFEQYF